One and the same sample provided the 30 T cell receptor beta chains below, sequenced in a study of Ad26.COV2.S vaccination and SARS-CoV-2 variants. Using immunoSEQ multiplex PCR, the repertoire was profiled, and TCRdb retains in-frame clones only, with some absent. The repertoire holds about 440,000 clones, with 87% as singletons. Treatment noted: roughly 19 received Ad26.COV2.S at low or high dose, single or two shots; about 5 received placebo; per-sample allocation not given. Material that was analyzed had been drawn on day 63 after the first vaccine or placebo injection. Sequencing was performed on peripheral blood, taken in a trial of Ad26.COV2.S vaccine versus placebo. These receptors came from a person aged 18-60 years who received the Ad26.COV2.S COVID-19 vaccine or a placebo.

The chain joins TRBV12-3 or TRBV12-4 to TRBJ1-2, with D uncertain. V was shortened by 1 base and J by 8 bases, with 11 bases between the two germline ends. The CDR3 spans 13 residues. The CDR3, as DNA: TGTGCCAGCAGTTTAGGTAGTATGTGGGGCTACACCTTC. Protein sequence: CASSLGSMWGYTF.

The V and J genes are TRBV27 and TRBJ1-5; perhaps TRBD1 as D (5 bases). CDR1 and CDR2 (germline): MNHEY, SMNVEV (reference sequence). The CDR3 is made up of 14 amino acids. V was cut by 7 bases and J by 6 bases, with 16 bases left in between. In DNA, the CDR3 is TGTGCCAGCAAAGTGGTGGCAGGGAGTCAGCCCCAGCATTTT. Encoded protein: CASKVVAGSQPQHF.

The rearrangement links TRBV7-2 to TRBJ1-1; no clear D gene. The CDR3 runs to 15 residues. The germline CDR1 and CDR2 sequences are SGHTA and FQGNSA. Deletions cut 0 bases from V and 0 bases from J, with 8 bases between. The CDR3 DNA sequence: TGTGCCAGCAGCTTAGCTGGTAAGATGAACACTGAAGCTTTCTTT. It specifies CASSLAGKMNTEAFF.

The genes are TRBV5-1 and TRBJ2-7, with unresolved D. With 5 bases removed from V and 2 bases from J, the gap between germline ends came to 11 bases. The CDR3 spans 13 residues. CDR1 is SGHRS, CDR2 YFSETQ, per germline. The CDR3 nucleotides are TGCGCCAGCAGGCCACGCCCGACCTACGAGCAGTACTTC. This encodes CASRPRPTYEQYF.

V gene TRBV5-8 combines with J gene TRBJ2-3; 10 nucleotides line up with TRBD2. The CDR3 is 16 residues long. CDR1 and CDR2 (germline): SGHTS, YDEGEE. V lost 0 bases, J lost 2 bases, and 3 bases stayed unmatched. CDR3 in DNA: TGTGCCAGCAGCTTGGTTCTAGCGGGGGCCACAGATACGCAGTATTTT. This codes for CASSLVLAGATDTQYF.

The chain carries TRBV6-2 or TRBV6-3 and TRBJ2-7, with D unclear. CDR3 length equals 12 residues. V lost 6 bases and J lost 4, with 10 bases in between. Germline lookup yields CDR1 MNHEY and CDR2 SVGEGT. The CDR3 protein is CASSQGTYEQYF. The CDR3 DNA follows: TGTGCCAGCAGCCAAGGCACATACGAGCAGTACTTC.

The chain couples TRBV5-1 to TRBJ2-1; TRBD2 is a possible D gene (6 bases). The CDR3 length is 14 residues. The germline V gene encodes CDR1 SGHRS and CDR2 YFSETQ. The germline V and J ends were trimmed by 1 base and 9 bases, with 14 bases remaining between them. The CDR3 DNA follows: TGCGCCAGCAGCTTGATATGGATGGAGGGTGAGCAGTTCTTC. Amino acid sequence: CASSLIWMEGEQFF.

V gene TRBV6-6 combines with J gene TRBJ2-7; D not resolved. The V gene's germline CDR1 is MNHNY and CDR2 SVGAGI (reference sequence). The CDR3 contains 15 residues. The V gene lost 0 bases and the J gene lost 7 bases, with 16 bases spanning the gap. This CDR3 is CASSYSMVAAGEQYF. DNA for the CDR3: TGTGCCAGCAGTTACTCGATGGTGGCTGCTGGTGAGCAGTACTTC.

This clone was counted between two and nine times. The rearrangement links TRBV6-5 to TRBJ2-2; D unresolved. CDR1 is MNHEY, CDR2 SVGAGI, per germline. V was clipped by 10 bases and J by 1 base, with 4 bases between them. CDR3 length equals 11 residues. The CDR3: CATRNTGELFF. CDR3 in DNA: TGTGCCACCCGGAACACCGGGGAGCTGTTTTTT.

On this clone itself: In the same sample, other DNA sequences code for this CDR3. V gene TRBV7-9 combines with J gene TRBJ2-5, with D uncertain. Per the germline V gene, CDR1 is SEHNR and CDR2 is FQNEAQ (reference sequence). The germline V and J ends were trimmed by 6 bases and 0 bases, with 11 bases remaining between them. The CDR3 spans 14 residues. The CDR3 is CASSPGWYQETQYF. For the CDR3, the DNA is TGTGCCAGCAGTCCGGGTTGGTACCAAGAGACCCAGTACTTC.

This clone was found once. The rearrangement uses TRBV29-1 and TRBJ2-1; tentative D call: TRBD2 (5 bases). V was trimmed by 6 bases and J by 0 bases, leaving 15 bases between them. In germline, CDR1 is SQVTM, CDR2 ANQGSEA. CDR3 length: 15 amino acids. The CDR3 region is CSVLPTRRSYNEQFF. DNA of the CDR3: TGCAGCGTGCTGCCTACTAGACGCTCCTACAATGAGCAGTTCTTC.

The chain employs TRBV18 and TRBJ2-7; 7 nucleotides match TRBD1. CDR3 length: 17 amino acids. V was pared by 3 bases and J by 3 bases, with 14 bases of the junction left unmatched. Germline assignment: CDR1 KGHSH and CDR2 LQKENI. CDR3 bases: TGTGCCAGCTCACCGGCTCCCCCCGGGACAGTACTCTACGAGCAGTACTTC. This translates into CASSPAPPGTVLYEQYF.

The chain links TRBV9 to TRBJ1-1; maybe TRBD1 (5 bases). V dropped 1 base and J dropped 1 base, with 11 bases sitting between them. The CDR3 has 15 amino acids. Looked up from germline, CDR1 is SGDLS and CDR2 is YYNGEE. The CDR3 loop reads CASSVSQGPNTEAFF. The CDR3 DNA is TGTGCCAGCAGCGTATCTCAGGGACCGAACACTGAAGCTTTCTTT.

A remark on this clone: Additional DNA sequences in this sample encode the identical CDR3. The rearrangement joins TRBV5-1 to TRBJ2-7, with D unclear. The germline gives CDR1 SGHRS, CDR2 YFSETQ. This CDR3 has 14 amino acids. V was cut by 0 bases and J by 2 bases, with 9 bases left in between. The CDR3 bases are TGCGCCAGCAGCTTGGCCGGAGACACCTACGAGCAGTACTTC. As protein: CASSLAGDTYEQYF.

The chain employs TRBV7-9 and TRBJ2-2; 8 bases are a match to TRBD2. The CDR3 contains 16 residues. V lost 3 bases, J lost 6 bases, and 9 bases stayed unmatched. From germline, CDR1 is SEHNR and CDR2 FQNEAQ (reference sequence). CDR3 coding DNA: TGTGCCAGCAGCTTGGCTGGACTAGCCGAGGCCGGGGAGCTGTTTTTT. Residues: CASSLAGLAEAGELFF.

This chain joins TRBV25-1 and TRBJ2-7; D perhaps matches TRBD2 (6 bases). Trimming left V 5 bases short and J 2 bases short, with 16 bases between. The CDR3 runs 15 residues. Germline V gene lookup returns CDR1 MGHDK and CDR2 SYGVNS. The CDR3 DNA reads TGTGCCAGCAGTCCGGGGCCCACGGGAGCCTACGAGCAGTACTTC. It encodes CASSPGPTGAYEQYF.

This chain's CDR3 is CAWSAAGLNSPLHF. DNA for the CDR3: TGTGCCTGGAGTGCGGCAGGGCTTAATTCACCCCTCCACTTT. The rearrangement uses TRBV30 and TRBJ1-6; a possible D gene is TRBD1 (5 bases). CDR3 size: 14 residues. Germline lookup yields CDR1 GTSNPN and CDR2 SVGIG (reference sequence). Trimming took off 1 base at V and 6 bases at J, with 10 bases between the two ends.

This clone was counted only a few times. The chain joins TRBV5-4 to TRBJ2-7, with 9 bases that match TRBD2. The germline gives CDR1 SGHNT, CDR2 YYREEE (reference sequence). V shed 2 bases, J shed 4 bases, and the junction held 4 bases outside the gene matches. The CDR3 consists of 14 residues. The CDR3 DNA reads as TGTGCCAGCAGCTTCAGCGGGAGGCTTTACGAGCAGTACTTC. Protein product: CASSFSGRLYEQYF.

For this clone: The same CDR3 arises from other DNA sequences in this sample as well. The V and J genes are TRBV20-1 and TRBJ2-7; D unclear. The CDR3 loop spans 11 amino acids. The germline CDR1 and CDR2 sequences are DFQATT and SNEGSKA (reference sequence). V was pared by 1 base and J by 3 bases, with 4 bases between. DNA for the CDR3: TGCAGTGCTAGAGGCGGCTACGAGCAGTACTTC. Translating it yields CSARGGYEQYF.

Points on this clone: Other nucleotide sequences from this sample produce the same CDR3. The J gene is TRBJ2-7, the V gene TRBV19, with D hard to call. V dropped 5 bases and J dropped 0 bases, with 8 bases sitting between them. Germline V gene lookup returns CDR1 LNHDA and CDR2 SQIVND (reference sequence). The CDR3 is 13 amino acids. CDR3 DNA sequence: TGTGCCAGTAGTTTAGCAGGCTCCTACGAGCAGTACTTC. It yields the protein CASSLAGSYEQYF. Full variable domain (missing parts from reference TRBV19 and TRBJ2-7): DGGITQSPKYLFRKEGQNVTLSCEQNLNHDAMYWYRQDPGQGLRLIYYSQIVNDFQKGDIAEGYSVSREKKESFPLTVTSAQKNPTAFYLCASSLAGSYEQYFGPGTRLTVT.

The chain recombines TRBV20-1 with TRBJ2-7; 11 bases line up with TRBD2. V gave up 3 bases and J gave up 5 bases; unmatched junction bases: 6. Germline assignment: CDR1 DFQATT and CDR2 SNEGSKA (reference sequence). The CDR3 has 14 amino acids. The CDR3 DNA follows: TGCAGTGCTAGTCCACTAGCGGGAGTGGACGAGCAGTACTTC. It encodes CSASPLAGVDEQYF.

The chain combines TRBV11-2 with TRBJ2-7, with 14 nucleotides matching TRBD2. Germline V gene sequence: CDR1 SGHAT, CDR2 FQNNGV. With 4 bases clipped from V and 1 base from J, the junction kept 9 bases outside the gene matches. This CDR3 comprises 18 residues. In DNA form, the CDR3 reads TGTGCCAGCAGCTCAATAGGGACTAGCGGGAGTAGGTCCTACGAGCAGTACTTC. Protein sequence: CASSSIGTSGSRSYEQYF.

The sample holds one count of this clone. The chain carries TRBV6-9 and TRBJ1-5, with 8 positions matching TRBD1. With V trimmed by 4 bases and J by 4 bases, 12 bases remained unmatched. Per the germline V gene, CDR1 is MNHGY and CDR2 is SVAAGI. The CDR3 sequence is 17 residues long. The CDR3 DNA reads as TGTGCCAGCAGTTTCCCCGGGGGGGACAGGTGTAATCAGCCCCAGCATTTT. Translating it yields CASSFPGGDRCNQPQHF.

This chain links TRBV7-6 with TRBJ1-3, with 8 bases identical to TRBD1. The CDR3 has 15 residues. V lost 5 bases and J lost 2; bases outside the gene matches: 5. Germline CDR1 reads SGHVS; CDR2 reads FNYEAQ. This chain's CDR3 is CASSNRGTAGNTIYF. The CDR3, as DNA: TGTGCCAGCAGCAACAGGGGGACCGCTGGAAACACCATATATTTT.

The chain recombines TRBV28 with TRBJ1-6; no clear D gene. V was shortened by 5 bases and J by 3 bases, with 17 bases between the two germline ends. This CDR3 region has 17 residues. The germline V gene has CDR1 MDHEN and CDR2 SYDVKM. The CDR3 region has the DNA TGTGCCAGCAGTGCAAATGCCCTCGGAATCTATAATTCACCCCTCCACTTT. This sequence encodes CASSANALGIYNSPLHF.

The chain couples TRBV11-2 to TRBJ2-3; a weak D match, TRBD2 (6 bases). This CDR3 has 15 amino acids. The germline V gene encodes CDR1 SGHAT and CDR2 FQNNGV. V lost 5 bases to trimming and J lost 4 bases, with 16 bases between them. CDR3 region: CASSLAWTGADTQYF. In DNA form, the CDR3 reads TGTGCCAGCAGCCTCGCTTGGACGGGGGCAGATACGCAGTATTTT.

V is TRBV7-8 and J is TRBJ1-1; D not certain. V shed 5 bases and J shed 10 bases, with 20 bases lying between them. Germline CDR1 SGHVS, CDR2 FQNEAQ. The CDR3 length is 14 residues. The CDR3 nucleotides are TGTGCCAGCAGCCTTGTGCCTATTGGTGCTGGAGCTTTCTTT. It encodes CASSLVPIGAGAFF. Full variable domain (remainder filled in from reference TRBV7-8 and TRBJ1-1): GAGVSQSPRYKVAKRGQDVALRCDPISGHVSLFWYQQALGQGPEFLTYFQNEAQLDKSGLPSDRFFAERPEGSVSTLKIQRTQQEDSAVYLCASSLVPIGAGAFFGQGTRLTVV.

V and J are TRBV5-6 and TRBJ2-7; D is perhaps TRBD1 or TRBD2 (5 bases each). This CDR3 has 13 residues. CDR1 and CDR2 from the germline V gene are SGHDT and YYEEEE. Trimming took off 4 bases at V and 5 bases at J, with 13 bases between the two ends. This chain's CDR3 is CASSPPGAHEQYF. The CDR3 coding sequence is TGTGCCAGCAGCCCCCCCGGGGCCCACGAGCAGTACTTC.

The V call is TRBV7-2, the J call TRBJ2-1; D is ambiguous. V was shortened by 5 bases and J by 7 bases, with 18 bases between the two germline ends. The germline V gene encodes CDR1 SGHTA and CDR2 FQGNSA. The CDR3 length is 15 residues. The DNA of the CDR3 is TGTGCCAGCAGCCCCACCTTTTATAGAACGAATGAGCAGTTCTTC. Amino acid sequence: CASSPTFYRTNEQFF.

This clone was counted a single time. The gene calls are TRBV6-6 and TRBJ2-1; 8 bases fit TRBD2. The trim removed 6 bases at V and 8 bases at J, leaving 9 bases unmatched. Per the germline V gene, CDR1 is MNHNY and CDR2 is SVGAGI (reference sequence). The CDR3 is 14 amino acids. CDR3 sequence reads: CASSRSGVNHEQFF. CDR3 nucleotide sequence: TGTGCCAGCAGCCGTAGCGGGGTGAACCATGAGCAGTTCTTC.